This record concerns one T cell receptor (beta chain) sequence. The antigen is not known. This record comes from a study of shared clonotypes between healthy human individuals. Study details: Researchers assigned three CD4 naive, three CD4 memory, two CD8 naive and one CD8 memory plate to each donor.

Unmatched junction bases numbered 5, after V lost 4 bases and J lost 4 bases. CDR3 length: 15 amino acids. Looked up from germline, CDR1 is SGDLS and CDR2 is YYNGEE. The study, taken as a whole, reports: About 5.2% was the fraction of naive CD4 clonotypes found shared across a handful of donors.

Deep was the level used in running the assay. The assay was immunoSEQ multiplex PCR, and TCRdb's table has in-frame clones only and misses some. Among approximately 710,000 clones, around 91% were seen once, and the ten largest hold 34%. This chain links TRBV9 with TRBJ2-7; 13 bases match TRBD2. The TCR was taken from a man in his late teens or twenties in good health. Some clones in this sample may be carry-over from other donors' samples. Sequences were obtained from memory CD8+ T cells from PBMCs. Subset of the sample: CD45RO+ cells pooled with CCR7-negative TemRA cells. The CDR3, as DNA: TGTGCCAGCAGCCCAGGACTAGCGGGAGAATACGAGCAGTACTTC. Its protein is CASSPGLAGEYEQYF.